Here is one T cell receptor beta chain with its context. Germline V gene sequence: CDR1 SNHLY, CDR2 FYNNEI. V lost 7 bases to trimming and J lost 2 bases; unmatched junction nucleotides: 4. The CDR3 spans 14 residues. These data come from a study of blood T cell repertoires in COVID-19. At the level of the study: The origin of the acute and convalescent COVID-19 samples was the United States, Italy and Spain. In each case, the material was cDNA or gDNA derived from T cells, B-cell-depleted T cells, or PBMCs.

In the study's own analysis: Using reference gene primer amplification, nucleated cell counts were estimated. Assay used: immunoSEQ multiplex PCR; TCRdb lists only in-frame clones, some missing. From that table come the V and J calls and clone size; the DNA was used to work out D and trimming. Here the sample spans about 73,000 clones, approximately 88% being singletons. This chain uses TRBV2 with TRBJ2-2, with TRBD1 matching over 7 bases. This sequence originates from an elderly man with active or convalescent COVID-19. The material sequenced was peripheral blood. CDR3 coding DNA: TGTGCCAGCACAGGGACAGAAAACACCGGGGAGCTGTTTTTT. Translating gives CASTGTENTGELFF.